The 10 T cell receptor beta chains in this list originate from one sample, sequenced in a study of blood T cell repertoires in COVID-19. Libraries were prepared by immunoSEQ multiplex PCR; TCRdb keeps only in-frame clonotypes and omits some of them. The table has about 140,000 clones, roughly 85% seen once. The sample comprised peripheral blood. The source is a man aged 55 to 70 with acute or convalescent COVID-19.

This chain connects TRBV9 to TRBJ2-5, with 13 bases matching TRBD2. Trimming at V came to 0 bases and at J to 3 bases, leaving 2 bases not matched to a gene. CDR3 length: 16 residues. Germline CDR1 reads SGDLS; CDR2 reads YYNGEE. DNA for the CDR3: TGTGCCAGCAGCGTAGTCGGACTAGCGGGAGAAGAGACCCAGTACTTC. It yields the protein CASSVVGLAGEETQYF.

As DNA, the CDR3 is TGTGCCAGCAGCGCACAGGGCCCCGGGGAGCTGTTTTTT. This codes for CASSAQGPGELFF. The V and J genes are TRBV9 and TRBJ2-2; D may be TRBD1 (6 bases). Germline V lookup: CDR1 SGDLS, CDR2 YYNGEE. V shed 3 bases and J shed 6 bases, with 9 bases lying between them. The CDR3 contains 13 residues. Filled out from reference TRBV9 and TRBJ2-2, the complete variable domain reads DSGVTQTPKHLITATGQRVTLRCSPRSGDLSVYWYQQSLDQGLQFLIQYYNGEERAKGNILERFSAQQFPDLHSELNLSSLELGDSALYFCASSAQGPGELFFGEGSRLTVL.

V gene TRBV28 combines with J gene TRBJ2-7; 9 bases fit TRBD2. This CDR3 comprises 15 residues. The V gene end was trimmed by 7 bases and the J gene end by 1 base; junction bases not matched to a gene: 8. The germline CDR1 and CDR2 sequences are MDHEN and SYDVKM. CDR3 protein: CASNPTSGESYEQYF. CDR3 sequence (DNA): TGTGCCAGCAACCCGACTAGCGGAGAATCCTACGAGCAGTACTTC.

This clone was detected a few times. The chain carries TRBV4-2 and TRBJ2-2; D may be TRBD2 (6 bases). With 0 bases removed from V and 1 base from J, the gap between germline ends came to 9 bases. The CDR3 contains 16 residues. Germline CDR1 LGHNA, CDR2 YNFKEQ. The CDR3 sequence: CASSQESGRNTGELFF. CDR3 nucleotide sequence: TGTGCCAGCAGCCAAGAGTCCGGGAGGAACACCGGGGAGCTGTTTTTT.

V gene TRBV3-1 (or the pseudogene TRBV3-2) combines with J gene TRBJ1-1; D possibly corresponds to TRBD1 (5 bases). Germline loops: CDR1 LGHDT, CDR2 YNNKEL (reference sequence). The CDR3 contains 14 residues. With 5 bases removed from V and 2 bases from J, the gap between germline ends came to 12 bases. CDR3 sequence: CASSKVGGNTEAFF. The CDR3 DNA reads as TGTGCCAGCAGCAAAGTGGGGGGTAACACTGAAGCTTTCTTT.

The J gene is TRBJ2-5, the V gene TRBV28; 7 bases map to TRBD2. CDR3 size: 16 residues. Losses at the gene ends were 3 bases for V and 2 bases for J; bases not matched to a gene: 9. The germline gives CDR1 MDHEN, CDR2 SYDVKM. This CDR3 is CASSFRQTSEQETQYF. DNA for the CDR3: TGTGCCAGCAGTTTCCGGCAAACTAGCGAGCAAGAGACCCAGTACTTC.

The chain has TRBV19 and TRBJ1-2; no definite D call. Looked up from germline, CDR1 is LNHDA and CDR2 is SQIVND (reference sequence). The length of the CDR3 is 16 residues. V was trimmed by 5 bases and J by 1 base, leaving 17 bases between them. CDR3 loop: CASSPQAPVNNYGYTF. CDR3 DNA sequence: TGTGCCAGTAGTCCCCAGGCGCCAGTGAATAACTATGGCTACACCTTC.

The CDR3 reads CASSLNLAESYNEQFF. As DNA, the CDR3 is TGCGCCAGCAGCCTCAACCTAGCGGAGTCCTACAATGAGCAGTTCTTC. This chain uses TRBV4-1 with TRBJ2-1, with 7 bases aligning to TRBD2. The CDR3 contains 16 residues. Unmatched junction bases numbered 7, after V lost 4 bases and J lost 1 base. In germline, CDR1 is MGHRA, CDR2 YSYEKL.

The chain joins TRBV7-6 to TRBJ2-2, with 8 bases aligning to TRBD1. The CDR3 is 17 amino acids. Germline CDR1 is SGHVS and CDR2 is FNYEAQ. Unmatched junction bases numbered 8, after V lost 2 bases and J lost 3 bases. The CDR3 sequence: CASSLSRQGLYTGELFF. The CDR3 bases are TGTGCCAGCAGCTTATCCCGACAGGGGCTGTACACCGGGGAGCTGTTTTTT.

This chain uses TRBV7-2 with TRBJ1-6; a weak D match, TRBD1 (5 bases). The germline V gene has CDR1 SGHTA and CDR2 FQGNSA. V shed 2 bases and J shed 9 bases, with 14 bases lying between them. The CDR3 length is 15 residues. The CDR3 DNA follows: TGTGCCAGCAGCTTACTAGGCAGGGTCGGTTCACCCCTCCACTTT. Translating gives CASSLLGRVGSPLHF.